This T cell receptor beta chain was sequenced for a study of T-cell memory formation after mild COVID-19. The wider study: TCR clusters largely stayed donor specific.

The CDR3 is 15 residues long. Germline loops: CDR1 MGHRA, CDR2 YSYEKL. V shed 1 base and J shed 7 bases, with 13 bases lying between them. Using constant-segment primers, 5'RACE produced TCR alpha and TCR beta cDNA libraries carrying sample barcodes and UMIs. In TCRdb, the 5' RACE reads were re-called with MiXCR into one record per CDR3 protein. The sample has hundreds of thousands of distinct CDR3 sequences; approximately 15% are singletons. Overall study results and limits: Later expanders leaned CD4+, whereas day 15 to 85 contracting clones were balanced CD4/CD8. Some clones that responded were present in memory (sampled pre-infection), which suggests cross-reactive memory joined.

This clonotype turned up a few times. The target antigen is unknown. The specimen sequenced was PBMCs or a T cell subset sorted from them (not recorded which). V usage is TRBV4-1 and J usage is TRBJ2-2, with a weak D call TRBD2 (5 bases). This clonotype originated in a man younger than 30 who had mild COVID-19 (a few samples of this study predate the infection). Cell type and time point are not known. The CDR3 region has the DNA TGCGCCAGCAGCCAAGCGACCCTAGCCAGCGGGGAGCTGTTTTTT. This encodes CASSQATLASGELFF.